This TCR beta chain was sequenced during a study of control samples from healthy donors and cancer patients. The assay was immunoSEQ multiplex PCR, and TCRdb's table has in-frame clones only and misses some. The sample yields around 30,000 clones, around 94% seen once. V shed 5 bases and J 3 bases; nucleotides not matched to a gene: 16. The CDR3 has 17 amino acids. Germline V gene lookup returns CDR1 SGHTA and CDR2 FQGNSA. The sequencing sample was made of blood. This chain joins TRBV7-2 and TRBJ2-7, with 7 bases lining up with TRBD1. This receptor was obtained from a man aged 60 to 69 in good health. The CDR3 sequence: CASSGGLLRDSLYEQYF. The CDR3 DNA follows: TGTGCCAGCAGCGGAGGCCTCCTCCGGGACAGCCTCTACGAGCAGTACTTC.